These T cell receptor beta chains were read from a single sample in a study of regulatory T cells in long-lasting Graves disease. TCRdb re-called the multiplex PCR reads with MiXCR, one entry per CDR3 protein. The sample lists about 220,000 distinct CDR3 sequences, roughly 19% occurring once. These sequences were also reported in another study, on T cells in Graves' hyperthyroidism and ophthalmopathy.

Sequencing used peripheral blood mononuclear cells (PBMCs), obtained at new diagnosis, from a patient treated with antithyroid drugs. These receptors came from a woman in her 30s with Graves disease. Both conserved end residues are part of each CDR3. The D gene is left open where the match is weak. Clone sizes are given selectively: once, few, many, or a class where the clone is expanded.

d_gene | abundance | j_gene | v_gene | CDR3nt | CDR3aa
NA | many | TRBJ1-5 | TRBV12-5 | TGTGCTAGTGGTTTGTTTAGCAATCAGCCCCAGCATTTT | CASGLFSNQPQHF
NA | many | TRBJ2-7 | TRBV2 | TGTGCCAGCAGACGGGGTACCTACGAGCAGTACTTC | CASRRGTYEQYF
TRBD1 | many | TRBJ2-3 | TRBV5-1 | TGCGCCAGCAGCTCGACCGGGACAGGGAGGGCAGATACGCAGTATTTT | CASSSTGTGRADTQYF
TRBD1 | few | TRBJ2-1 | TRBV5-4 | TGTGCCAGCAGCTCCCGGGACAGGGGGTTGAATGAGCAGTTCTTC | CASSSRDRGLNEQFF
TRBD2 | many | TRBJ2-1 | TRBV7-3 | TGTGCCAGCAGCTCCTCCGGGACTAGCAATGAGCAGTTCTTC | CASSSSGTSNEQFF
TRBD2 | many | TRBJ2-7 | TRBV2 | TGTGCCAGCAGCCGGGGGGGTCCGTACGAGCAGTACTTC | CASSRGGPYEQYF
NA | many | TRBJ1-6 | TRBV10-3 | TGTGCCATCAGTGATACCGGCATTTCAGAGTATAATTCACCCCTCCACTTT | CAISDTGISEYNSPLHF
TRBD2 | NA | TRBJ2-1 | TRBV20-1 | TGCAGTGCTCCCGGGACTAGCAATGAGCAGTTCTTC | CSAPGTSNEQFF
NA | many | TRBJ2-1 | TRBV6-1 | TGTGCCAGCAGCCCCGCGGGGTCCTACAATGAGCAGTTCTTC | CASSPAGSYNEQFF
NA | many | TRBJ2-7 | TRBV28 | TGTGCCAGCATCCCAAGGATTGCAGGGCCCAACTCCCCCTACGAGCAGTACTTC | CASIPRIAGPNSPYEQYF
NA | many | TRBJ2-3 | TRBV7-8 | TGTGCCAGCAGCGCCTTGGACTATTTAACAGATACGCAGTATTTT | CASSALDYLTDTQYF
NA | many | TRBJ1-1 | TRBV12-3/TRBV12-4 | TGTGCCAGCAGTTTAGGTGCAGAGATGAACACTGAAGCTTTCTTT | CASSLGAEMNTEAFF
NA | NA | TRBJ1-5 | TRBV6-5 | TGTGCCAGCAGTGACTCGGTAAATCAGCCCCAGCATTTT | CASSDSVNQPQHF